This TCR beta chain originates from a study of cytomegalovirus exposure and HLA in healthy donors. Broader study findings: The authors considered a cluster of highly shared sequence variants likely to be a sequencing artifact. Information on immune exposure was restricted to one variable (CMV serostatus). Analysis was carried out at a later point, and it linked a missense DCLRE1C variant to TCR beta V- and J-gene trimming. Later analysis identified several of the most significant clusters that appeared linked to common viral pathogens.

Trimming removed 10 bases at V and 13 bases at J, with 17 bases between. The CDR3 is made up of 12 amino acids. Germline V gives CDR1 MGHDK, CDR2 SYGVNS. 60 Vbeta and 13 Jbeta primers were used in PCR. Clones were sequenced by immunoSEQ multiplex PCR, and TCRdb holds only the in-frame ones, with some missing. In the table there are about 140,000 clones, over 75% of which are singletons. A note on this clone: Its matching antigen is unknown.

Sequenced sample: PBMCs. J is TRBJ1-6 and V is TRBV25-1, with D uncertain. This sequence was found in a woman aged 50 to 60 in good health and CMV-seropositive. DNA of the CDR3: TGTGCCACCAACACAGCGGCCAATCCCCTCCACTTT. This gives the protein CATNTAANPLHF. Combining the CDR3 with reference TRBV25-1 and TRBJ1-6 gives the whole variable domain EADIYQTPRYLVIGTGKKITLECSQTMGHDKMYWYQQDPGMELHLIHYSYGVNSTEKGDLSSESTVSRIRTEHFPLTLESARPSHTSQYLCATNTAANPLHFGNGTRLTVT.